These T cell receptor beta chains were read from a single sample in a study of cytomegalovirus exposure and HLA in healthy donors. Assay: immunoSEQ multiplex PCR; the TCRdb copy retains only in-frame clones and omits some. The sample has some 130,000 clones, roughly four fifths seen once. Source material: PBMCs. The receptor source for this set is a male donor in good health and CMV-seropositive. CDR3s include the opening cysteine and the closing phenylalanine or tryptophan. D genes are given only for firm matches. Size tells how often a clone was seen (once, few, many) or the class of an expanded clone, and some rows leave it out.

TRBJ1-1 - - TRBV5-1 TGCGCCAGCAGCTTGGAAACGGGGATCATGAACACTGAAGCTTTCTTT CASSLETGIMNTEAFF
TRBJ2-3 - - TRBV27 TGTGCCAGCAGTCCACCCGGGACTGGTATGGATACGCAGTATTTT CASSPPGTGMDTQYF
TRBJ2-7 - - TRBV4-2 TGTGCCAGCAGCCAGGAACACGGTTTCGGGGCCTACGAGCAGTACTTC CASSQEHGFGAYEQYF
TRBJ2-3 TRBD2 once TRBV28 TGTGCCAGCACCCTCCTACCGGGACTAGCGGGGAGCACAGATACGCAGTATTTT CASTLLPGLAGSTDTQYF
TRBJ1-5 - - TRBV6-5 TGTGCCAGCAGACCCGCCGGAGGTCAGCCCCAGCATTTT CASRPAGGQPQHF
TRBJ2-4 TRBD2 few TRBV5-5 TGTGCCAGCAGCTTGATGGGCGGGGGATTCCTAGCCAAAAACATTCAGTACTTC CASSLMGGGFLAKNIQYF
TRBJ2-1 - - TRBV7-9 TGTGCCAGCAGCCAAGGACTGACATACAATGAGCAGTTCTTC CASSQGLTYNEQFF
TRBJ1-3 - - TRBV7-6 TGTGCCAGCAGCTTCACGGACGGAGGAAGCTCTGGAAACACCATATATTTT CASSFTDGGSSGNTIYF
TRBJ2-3 - - TRBV2 TGTGCCAGCGATGGTGGCTACCAGGCAGATACGCAGTATTTT CASDGGYQADTQYF
TRBJ2-3 - - TRBV5-1 TGCGCCAGCAGCCATCTGGGAGGGGGGGACGGAGATACGCAGTATTTT CASSHLGGGDGDTQYF
TRBJ1-1 TRBD1 - TRBV27 TGTGCCAGCAGTTTCCTCGGGACAGATGAAGCTTTCTTT CASSFLGTDEAFF
TRBJ1-1 - - TRBV5-4 TGTGCCAGCAGCTTGGCGATTGGGGAGGGACCTGAAGCTTTCTTT CASSLAIGEGPEAFF
TRBJ2-7 - - TRBV11-2 TGTGCCAGCAGCTTTACCGTGAAAGACAGCCTCTACGAGCAGTACTTC CASSFTVKDSLYEQYF
TRBJ2-7 TRBD1 once TRBV29-1 TGCAGCGTTTTCCCCGGGACAGGGGGTGAGGAGCAGTACTTC CSVFPGTGGEEQYF
TRBJ2-7 - - TRBV30 TGTGCCATTAACAAAAACGCGGGGGCGTCTGGCGAGCAGTACTTC CAINKNAGASGEQYF
TRBJ1-2 - - TRBV5-4 TGTGCCAGCTACAGGGTAGACTATGGCTACACCTTC CASYRVDYGYTF
TRBJ2-5 TRBD2 - TRBV7-8 TGTGCCAGCAGCTTAGTATGGACTAGTGGGCAAGAGACCCAGTACTTC CASSLVWTSGQETQYF
TRBJ2-1 - - TRBV19 TGTGCCAGTAGTCCCTATGGGGGGTCCTCCTACAATGAGCAGTTCTTC CASSPYGGSSYNEQFF
TRBJ1-1 - - TRBV2 TGTGCCAGCAGCCACCAAACCCACAGGCTAACGGACACTGAAGCTTTCTTT CASSHQTHRLTDTEAFF
TRBJ2-2 TRBD2 - TRBV9 TGTGCCAGCCCCGTAGGAGGTAGCGGGATCGGGGAGCTGTTTTTT CASPVGGSGIGELFF
TRBJ2-5 - once TRBV9 TGTGCCAGCAGGAGAGGCTCACAGGGTCAAGAGACCCAGTACTTC CASRRGSQGQETQYF
TRBJ2-2 TRBD2 once TRBV9 TGTGCCAGCAGCGTAGGTCCCCTAGCGGGGCCCACGGCCGGGGAGCTGTTTTTT CASSVGPLAGPTAGELFF
TRBJ2-6 - - TRBV10-3 TGTGCCATCAGCTTCGGGACTGTCAGCTCTGGGGCCAACGTCCTGACTTTC CAISFGTVSSGANVLTF
TRBJ2-1 TRBD2 - TRBV30 TGTGCCTGGAGTGTGCCGGCGGGGGATTACAATGAGCAGTTCTTC CAWSVPAGDYNEQFF
TRBJ2-2 - - TRBV25-1 TGTGCCAGCAGTGAATATAATCCCGGGGAGCTGTTTTTT CASSEYNPGELFF
TRBJ2-7 TRBD1 - TRBV4-2 TGTGCCAGCAGCCAAGCTGGGACAGGGATAACTCACGAGCAGTACTTC CASSQAGTGITHEQYF
TRBJ2-7 TRBD1 once TRBV28 TGTGCCAGCAGTTCTTCTCGACAGGGTAGGTCCTACGAGCAGTACTTC CASSSSRQGRSYEQYF
TRBJ1-5 TRBD1 - TRBV6-1 TGTGCCAGCGGACAGGGGCCCTTTAGCAATCAGCCCCAGCATTTT CASGQGPFSNQPQHF
TRBJ1-2 - - TRBV5-1 TGCGCCAGCAGCCCCGACAGGAGCTATGTCTACACCTTC CASSPDRSYVYTF
TRBJ2-1 TRBD2 - TRBV4-3 TGCGCCAGCAGCCAAGATGGGGGACTAGAGTTCTTC CASSQDGGLEFF
TRBJ2-1 TRBD2 - TRBV6-1 TGTGCCAGCAGTTTTCGACTAGCGGGAGTAAATGAGCAGTTCTTC CASSFRLAGVNEQFF
TRBJ2-5 - - TRBV19 TGTGCCAGTAGTGGGGCGACAAAGGGCCAGACCCAGTACTTC CASSGATKGQTQYF
TRBJ2-7 TRBD2 - TRBV4-3 TGCGCCAGCAGCGTACTAGCGGGGGATACTTACGAGCAGTACTTC CASSVLAGDTYEQYF
TRBJ2-3 TRBD1 - TRBV11-3 TGTGCCAGCAGCCTGGGATTCACAGGGGGAGCAGATACGCAGTATTTT CASSLGFTGGADTQYF
TRBJ2-1 - once TRBV21-1 TGTGCCAGCAGCGACACCTTCCCTAGCGGGAATTACAATGAGCAGTTCTTC CASSDTFPSGNYNEQFF
TRBJ2-7 TRBD1 - TRBV7-9 TGTGCCAGCAGCAATCGGACAGGGAAAATCCACGAGCAGTACTTC CASSNRTGKIHEQYF
TRBJ1-3 TRBD1 few TRBV30 TGTGCCTGGGATCGAGGGGGCACCGGAAACACCATATATTTT CAWDRGGTGNTIYF
TRBJ2-5 TRBD2 - TRBV27 TGTGCCAGCAGTTTCCTCCTAGCGGGAGAAGGTCGAGAGACCCAGTACTTC CASSFLLAGEGRETQYF
TRBJ1-1 TRBD1 few TRBV25-1 TGTGCCAGCAGTCGTAGACAGGGGGACTGGAACACTGAAGCTTTCTTT CASSRRQGDWNTEAFF
TRBJ2-4 - - TRBV7-9 TGTGCCAGCAGCCTCAGGGGAGAAAACAGTCAGTACTTC CASSLRGENSQYF
TRBJ1-2 TRBD1 - TRBV19 TGTGCCAGTGGACAGGGAAACTATGGCTACACCTTC CASGQGNYGYTF
TRBJ2-2 TRBD2 - TRBV9 TGTGCCAGCAGCGCCGGGGGGGATGGGAGAGGACCCGGGGAGCTGTTTTTT CASSAGGDGRGPGELFF
TRBJ1-2 - - TRBV4-3 TGCGCCAGCAGCCTATACAGGGCTCAAACTACGTCCTATGGCTACACCTTC CASSLYRAQTTSYGYTF
TRBJ1-1 TRBD1 - TRBV6-5 TGTGCCAGCAGTTTCCAGGGGGGTAACACTGAAGCTTTCTTT CASSFQGGNTEAFF
TRBJ1-3 TRBD1 - TRBV28 TGTGCCAGCAGTCCGGGACAGTATCCCTCTGGAAACACCATATATTTT CASSPGQYPSGNTIYF
TRBJ2-1 - - TRBV10-1 TGCGCCAGTCTTGGGAGGCTTTGGTCCTACAATGAGCAGTTCTTC CASLGRLWSYNEQFF
TRBJ2-3 - few TRBV11-2 TGTGCCAGCAGCGTGACAGTTACAGATACGCAGTATTTT CASSVTVTDTQYF
TRBJ2-3 - - TRBV2 TGTGCCAGCCGGAATGCGGAACTTGGTGGCACAGATACGCAGTATTTT CASRNAELGGTDTQYF
TRBJ1-5 - - TRBV7-2 TGTGCCAGCAGCTTAGATCAGGGGACCCGTCAGCCCCAGCATTTT CASSLDQGTRQPQHF